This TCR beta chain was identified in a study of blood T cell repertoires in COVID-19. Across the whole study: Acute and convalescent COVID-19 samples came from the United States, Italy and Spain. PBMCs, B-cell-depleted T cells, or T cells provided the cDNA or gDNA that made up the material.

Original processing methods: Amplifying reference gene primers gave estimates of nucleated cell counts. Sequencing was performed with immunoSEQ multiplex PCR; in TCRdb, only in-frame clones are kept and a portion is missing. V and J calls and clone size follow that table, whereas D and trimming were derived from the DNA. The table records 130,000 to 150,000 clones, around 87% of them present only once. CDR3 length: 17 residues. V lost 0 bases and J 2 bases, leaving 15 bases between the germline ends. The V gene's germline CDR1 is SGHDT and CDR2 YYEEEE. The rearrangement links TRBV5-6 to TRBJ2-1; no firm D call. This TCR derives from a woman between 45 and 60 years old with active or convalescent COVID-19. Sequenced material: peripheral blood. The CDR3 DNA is TGTGCCAGCAGCTTGGTCGGTTCCTCTTCCCCCTACAATGAGCAGTTCTTC. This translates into CASSLVGSSSPYNEQFF.